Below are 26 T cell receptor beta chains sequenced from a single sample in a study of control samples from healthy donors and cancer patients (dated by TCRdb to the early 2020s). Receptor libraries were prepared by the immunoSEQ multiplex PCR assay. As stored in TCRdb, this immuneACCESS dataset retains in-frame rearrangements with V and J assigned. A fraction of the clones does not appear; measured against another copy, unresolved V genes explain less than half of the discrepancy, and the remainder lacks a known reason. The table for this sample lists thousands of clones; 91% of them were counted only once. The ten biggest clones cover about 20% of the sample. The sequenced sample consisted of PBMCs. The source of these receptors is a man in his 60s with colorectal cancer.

The CDR3 is CASSRTDRQETQYF. CDR3 DNA sequence: TGTGCCAGCAGTCGAACGGACAGACAAGAGACCCAGTACTTC. This chain uses TRBV2 with TRBJ2-5; D may be TRBD1 (6 bases). With 5 bases removed from V and 2 bases from J, the gap between germline ends came to 12 bases. Germline V gene data show CDR1 as SNHLY and CDR2 as FYNNEI. The length of the CDR3 is 14 residues.

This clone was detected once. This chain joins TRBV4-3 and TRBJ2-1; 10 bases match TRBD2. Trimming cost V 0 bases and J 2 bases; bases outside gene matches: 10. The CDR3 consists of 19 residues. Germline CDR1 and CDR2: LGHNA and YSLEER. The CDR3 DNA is TGCGCCAGCAGCCAAGATATGCGGAGCGGGGGGGCCGCCTACAATGAGCAGTTCTTC. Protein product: CASSQDMRSGGAAYNEQFF.

The CDR3 nucleotides read TGTGCCAGCACTACAGGCCCTTCGGGCAATCAGCCCCAGCATTTT. This encodes CASTTGPSGNQPQHF. V and J are TRBV5-8 and TRBJ1-5; TRBD1 might be the D (5 bases). Germline CDR1 SGHTS, CDR2 YDEGEE. The CDR3 extends over 15 amino acids. V gave up 6 bases and J gave up 2 bases, with 15 bases separating them.

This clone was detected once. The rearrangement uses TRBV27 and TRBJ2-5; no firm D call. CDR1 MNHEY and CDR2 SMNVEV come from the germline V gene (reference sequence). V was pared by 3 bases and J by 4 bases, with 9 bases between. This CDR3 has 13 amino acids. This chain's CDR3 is CASSFAQSETQYF. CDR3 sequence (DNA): TGTGCCAGCAGTTTCGCTCAGTCAGAGACCCAGTACTTC.

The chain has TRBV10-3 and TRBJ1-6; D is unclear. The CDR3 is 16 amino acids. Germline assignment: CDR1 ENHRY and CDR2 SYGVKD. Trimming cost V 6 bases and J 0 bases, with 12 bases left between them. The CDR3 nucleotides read TGTGCCATCAGGGCCTCCATTAGCTCCTATAATTCACCCCTCCACTTT. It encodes CAIRASISSYNSPLHF.

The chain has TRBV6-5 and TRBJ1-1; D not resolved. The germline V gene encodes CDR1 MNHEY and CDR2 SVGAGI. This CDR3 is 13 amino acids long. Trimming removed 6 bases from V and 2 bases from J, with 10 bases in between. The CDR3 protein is CASRPGLNTEAFF. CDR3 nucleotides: TGTGCCAGCAGGCCGGGCCTCAACACTGAAGCTTTCTTT.

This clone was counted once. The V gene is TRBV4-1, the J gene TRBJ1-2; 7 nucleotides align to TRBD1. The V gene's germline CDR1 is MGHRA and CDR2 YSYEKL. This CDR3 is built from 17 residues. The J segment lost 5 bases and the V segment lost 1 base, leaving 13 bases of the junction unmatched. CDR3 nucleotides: TGCGCCAGCAGCCAAGTTAGGGGTAGACAGGGTCCTTATGGCTACACCTTC. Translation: CASSQVRGRQGPYGYTF.

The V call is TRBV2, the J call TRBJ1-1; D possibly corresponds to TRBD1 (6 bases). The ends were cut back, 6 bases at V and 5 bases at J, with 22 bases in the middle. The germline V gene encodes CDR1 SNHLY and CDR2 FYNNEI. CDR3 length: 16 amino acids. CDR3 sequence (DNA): TGTGCCAGCAGGACTTGGGGGCAGGCGGTGGGAACTGAAGCTTTCTTT. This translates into CASRTWGQAVGTEAFF. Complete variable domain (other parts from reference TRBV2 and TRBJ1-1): EPEVTQTPSHQVTQMGQEVILRCVPISNHLYFYWYRQILGQKVEFLVSFYNNEISEKSEIFDDQFSVERPDGSNFTLKIRSTKLEDSAMYFCASRTWGQAVGTEAFFGQGTRLTVV.

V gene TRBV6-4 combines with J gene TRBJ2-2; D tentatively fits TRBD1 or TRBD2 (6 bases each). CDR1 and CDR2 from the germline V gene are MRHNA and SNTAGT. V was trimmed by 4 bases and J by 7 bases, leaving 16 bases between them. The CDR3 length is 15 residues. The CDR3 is CASSVSGARNGELFF. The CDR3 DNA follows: TGTGCCAGCAGTGTGTCGGGGGCGCGGAACGGGGAGCTGTTTTTT.

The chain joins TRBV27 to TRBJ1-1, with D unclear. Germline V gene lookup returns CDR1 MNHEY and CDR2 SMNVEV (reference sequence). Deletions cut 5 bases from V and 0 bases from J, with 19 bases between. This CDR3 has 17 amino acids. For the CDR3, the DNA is TGTGCCAGCAGTCCATCATACCCGGGAGAGATGAACACTGAAGCTTTCTTT. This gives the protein CASSPSYPGEMNTEAFF.

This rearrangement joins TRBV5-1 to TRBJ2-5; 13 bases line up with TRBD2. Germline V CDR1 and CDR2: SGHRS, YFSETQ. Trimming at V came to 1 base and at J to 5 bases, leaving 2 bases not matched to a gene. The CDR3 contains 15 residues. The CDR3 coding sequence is TGCGCCAGCAGCTTGACTAGCGGGGGGGCTGAGACCCAGTACTTC. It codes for CASSLTSGGAETQYF.

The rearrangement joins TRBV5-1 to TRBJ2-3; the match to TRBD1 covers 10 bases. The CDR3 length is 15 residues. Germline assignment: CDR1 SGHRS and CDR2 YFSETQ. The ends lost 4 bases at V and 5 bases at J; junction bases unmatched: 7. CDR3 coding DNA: TGCGCCAGCAGCGCCGGGACAGGGGTTGGAGATACGCAGTATTTT. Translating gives CASSAGTGVGDTQYF.

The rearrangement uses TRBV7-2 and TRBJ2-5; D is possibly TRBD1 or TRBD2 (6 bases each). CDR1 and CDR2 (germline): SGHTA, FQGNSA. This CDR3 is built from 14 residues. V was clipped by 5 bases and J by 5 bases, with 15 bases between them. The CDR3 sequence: CASSPSRGRETQYF. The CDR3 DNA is TGTGCCAGCAGCCCCAGTCGGGGGCGGGAGACCCAGTACTTC.

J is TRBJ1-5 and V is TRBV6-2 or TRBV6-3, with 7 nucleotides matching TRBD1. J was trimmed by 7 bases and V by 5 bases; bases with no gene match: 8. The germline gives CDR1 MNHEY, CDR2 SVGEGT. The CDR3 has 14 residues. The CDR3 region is CASSHSGGGQPQHF. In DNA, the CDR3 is TGTGCCAGCAGTCATTCAGGGGGGGGACAGCCCCAGCATTTT.

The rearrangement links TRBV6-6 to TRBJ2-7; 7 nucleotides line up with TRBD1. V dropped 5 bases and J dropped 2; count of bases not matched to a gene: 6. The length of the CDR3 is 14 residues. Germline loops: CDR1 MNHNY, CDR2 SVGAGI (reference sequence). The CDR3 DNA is TGTGCCAGCAGTCCCAGGACAGGAGCCTACGAGCAGTACTTC. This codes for CASSPRTGAYEQYF.

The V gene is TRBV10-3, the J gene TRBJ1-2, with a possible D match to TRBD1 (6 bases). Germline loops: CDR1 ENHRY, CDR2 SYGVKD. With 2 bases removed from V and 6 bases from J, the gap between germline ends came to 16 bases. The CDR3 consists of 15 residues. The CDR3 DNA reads TGTGCCATCAGTGAGGGGGGGCTGGGGGTTGATGGCTACACCTTC. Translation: CAISEGGLGVDGYTF.

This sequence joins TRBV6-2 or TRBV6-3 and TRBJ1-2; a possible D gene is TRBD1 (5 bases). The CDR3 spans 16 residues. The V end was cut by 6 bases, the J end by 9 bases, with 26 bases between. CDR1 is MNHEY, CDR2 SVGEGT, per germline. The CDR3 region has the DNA TGTGCCAGCAGCCCTACCGTTACAGGCCTGGTAGTGAGCTACACCTTC. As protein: CASSPTVTGLVVSYTF.

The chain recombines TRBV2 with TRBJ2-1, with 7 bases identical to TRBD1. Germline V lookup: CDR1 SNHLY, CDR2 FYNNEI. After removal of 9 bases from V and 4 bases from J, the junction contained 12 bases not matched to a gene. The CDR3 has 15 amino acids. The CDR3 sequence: CASEALGGQYNEQFF. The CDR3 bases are TGTGCCAGTGAAGCCTTAGGGGGACAGTACAATGAGCAGTTCTTC.

CDR3 amino acids: CASSLRDRGNYGYTF. CDR3 DNA: TGTGCCAGCAGTCTCCGGGACAGGGGTAACTATGGCTACACCTTC. V and J are TRBV6-2 or TRBV6-3 and TRBJ1-2; TRBD1 matches 10 bases. J was trimmed by 1 base and V by 5 bases; bases with no gene match: 4. The CDR3 extends over 15 amino acids. Germline CDR1 is MNHEY and CDR2 is SVGEGT.

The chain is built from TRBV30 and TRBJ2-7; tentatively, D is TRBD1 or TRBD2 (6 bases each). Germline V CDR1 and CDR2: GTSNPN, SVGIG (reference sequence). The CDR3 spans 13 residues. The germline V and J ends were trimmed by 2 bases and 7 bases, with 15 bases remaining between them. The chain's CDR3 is CAWSRVGGLEQYF. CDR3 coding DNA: TGTGCCTGGAGTCGGGTGGGGGGCTTGGAGCAGTACTTC.

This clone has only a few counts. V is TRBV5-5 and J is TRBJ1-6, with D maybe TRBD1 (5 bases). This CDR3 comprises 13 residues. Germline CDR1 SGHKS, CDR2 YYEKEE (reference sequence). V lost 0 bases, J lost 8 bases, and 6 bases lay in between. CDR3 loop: CASSLVGDSPLHF. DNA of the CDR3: TGTGCCAGCAGCTTGGTAGGGGATTCACCCCTCCACTTT.

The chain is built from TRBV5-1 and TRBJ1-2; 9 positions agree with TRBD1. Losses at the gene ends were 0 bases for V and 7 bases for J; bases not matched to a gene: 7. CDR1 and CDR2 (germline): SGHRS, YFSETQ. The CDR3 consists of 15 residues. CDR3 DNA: TGCGCCAGCAGCTTGGAACCCACAGGGGGCGGTGGCTACACCTTC. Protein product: CASSLEPTGGGGYTF.

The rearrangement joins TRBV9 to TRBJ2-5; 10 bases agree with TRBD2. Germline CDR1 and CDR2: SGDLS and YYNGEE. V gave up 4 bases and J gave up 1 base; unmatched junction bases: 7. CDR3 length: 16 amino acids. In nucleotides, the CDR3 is TGTGCCAGCAGCCCCGGACTAGCGGATATCCAAGAGACCCAGTACTTC. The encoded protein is CASSPGLADIQETQYF.

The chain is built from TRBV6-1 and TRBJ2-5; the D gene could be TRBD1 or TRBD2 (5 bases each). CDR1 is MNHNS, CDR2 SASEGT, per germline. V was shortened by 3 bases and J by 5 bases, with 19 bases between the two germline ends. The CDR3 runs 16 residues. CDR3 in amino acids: CASSDGTTVRRETQYF. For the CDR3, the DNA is TGTGCCAGCAGTGATGGGACGACTGTACGCAGGGAGACCCAGTACTTC.

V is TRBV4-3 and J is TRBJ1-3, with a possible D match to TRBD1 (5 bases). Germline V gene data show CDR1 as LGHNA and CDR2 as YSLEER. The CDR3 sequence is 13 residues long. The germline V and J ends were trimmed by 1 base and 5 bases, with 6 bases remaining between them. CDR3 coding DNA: TGCGCCAGCAGCCAAGGACAGAGAAACACCATATATTTT. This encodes CASSQGQRNTIYF.

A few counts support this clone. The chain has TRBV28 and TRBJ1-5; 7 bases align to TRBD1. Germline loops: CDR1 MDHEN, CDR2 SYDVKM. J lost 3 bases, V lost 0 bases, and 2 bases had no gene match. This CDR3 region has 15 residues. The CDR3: CASSLWTGSNQPQHF. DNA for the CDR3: TGTGCCAGCAGTTTATGGACAGGGTCCAATCAGCCCCAGCATTTT.